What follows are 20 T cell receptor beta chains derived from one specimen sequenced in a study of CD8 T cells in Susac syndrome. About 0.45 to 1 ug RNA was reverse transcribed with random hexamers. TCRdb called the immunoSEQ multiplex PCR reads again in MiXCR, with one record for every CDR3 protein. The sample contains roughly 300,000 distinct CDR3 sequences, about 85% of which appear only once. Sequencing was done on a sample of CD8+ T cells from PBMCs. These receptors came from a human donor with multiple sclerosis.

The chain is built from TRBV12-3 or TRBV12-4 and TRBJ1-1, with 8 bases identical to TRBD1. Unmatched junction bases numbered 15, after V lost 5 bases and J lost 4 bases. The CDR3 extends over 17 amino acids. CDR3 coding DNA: TGTGCCAGCAGTCCCAGACCACAAAGGACAGGGAGCACTGAAGCTTTCTTT. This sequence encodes CASSPRPQRTGSTEAFF.

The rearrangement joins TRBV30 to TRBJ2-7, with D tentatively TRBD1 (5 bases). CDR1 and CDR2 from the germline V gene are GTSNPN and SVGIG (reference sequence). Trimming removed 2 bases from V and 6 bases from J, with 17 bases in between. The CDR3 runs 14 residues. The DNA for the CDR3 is TGTGCCTGGAGTCCCAGGGTCCTTAACGGCGAGCAGTACTTC. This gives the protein CAWSPRVLNGEQYF.

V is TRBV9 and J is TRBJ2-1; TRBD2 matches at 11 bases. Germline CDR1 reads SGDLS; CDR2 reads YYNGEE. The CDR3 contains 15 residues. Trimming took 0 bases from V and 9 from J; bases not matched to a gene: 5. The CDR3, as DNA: TGTGCCAGCAGCGTAGCAATTGGACTAGCGGGTGAGCAGTTCTTC. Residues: CASSVAIGLAGEQFF.

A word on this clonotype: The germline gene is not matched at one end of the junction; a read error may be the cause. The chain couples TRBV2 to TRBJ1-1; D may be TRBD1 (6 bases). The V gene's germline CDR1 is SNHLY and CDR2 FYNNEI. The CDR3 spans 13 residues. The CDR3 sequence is CTSNGQWNTEAFF. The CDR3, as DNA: TGTACCAGCAACGGACAGTGGAACACTGAAGCTTTCTTT.

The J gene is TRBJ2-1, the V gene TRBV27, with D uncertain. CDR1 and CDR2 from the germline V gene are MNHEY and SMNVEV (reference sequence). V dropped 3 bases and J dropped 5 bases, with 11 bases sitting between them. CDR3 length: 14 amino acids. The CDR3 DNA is TGTGCCAGCAGTTTCCGAAATACCCACAATGAGCAGTTCTTC. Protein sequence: CASSFRNTHNEQFF.

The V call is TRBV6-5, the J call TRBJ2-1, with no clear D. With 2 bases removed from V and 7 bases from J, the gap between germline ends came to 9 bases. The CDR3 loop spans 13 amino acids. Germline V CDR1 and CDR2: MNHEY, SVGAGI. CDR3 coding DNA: TGTGCCAGCAGTTACCGAAGCTTGAATGAGCAGTTCTTC. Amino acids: CASSYRSLNEQFF.

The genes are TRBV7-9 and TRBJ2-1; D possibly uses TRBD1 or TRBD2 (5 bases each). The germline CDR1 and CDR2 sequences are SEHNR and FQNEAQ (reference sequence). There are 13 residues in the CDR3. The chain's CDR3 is CATRRGDGDEQFF. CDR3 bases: TGTGCAACCCGACGAGGGGACGGGGATGAGCAGTTCTTC.

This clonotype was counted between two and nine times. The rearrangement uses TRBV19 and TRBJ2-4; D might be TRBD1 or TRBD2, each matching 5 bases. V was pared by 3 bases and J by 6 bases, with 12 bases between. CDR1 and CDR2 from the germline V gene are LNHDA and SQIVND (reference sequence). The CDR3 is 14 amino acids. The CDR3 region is CASSMVGDGNIQYF. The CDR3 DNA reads TGTGCCAGTAGTATGGTCGGGGACGGAAACATTCAGTACTTC.

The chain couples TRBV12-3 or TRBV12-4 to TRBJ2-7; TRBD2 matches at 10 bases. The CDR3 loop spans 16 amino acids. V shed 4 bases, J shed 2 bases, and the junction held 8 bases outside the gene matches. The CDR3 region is CASSSNSGRPAYEQYF. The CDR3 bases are TGTGCCAGCAGTTCGAATAGCGGGAGGCCAGCCTACGAGCAGTACTTC.

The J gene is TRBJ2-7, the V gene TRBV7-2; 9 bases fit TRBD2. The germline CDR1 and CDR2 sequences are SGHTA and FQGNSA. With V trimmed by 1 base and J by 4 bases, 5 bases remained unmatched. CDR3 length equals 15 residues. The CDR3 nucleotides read TGTGCCAGCAGCTTAGGGTATAGCGGGAGTTACGAGCAGTACTTC. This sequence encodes CASSLGYSGSYEQYF. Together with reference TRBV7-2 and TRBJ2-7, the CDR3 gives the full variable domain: GAGVSQSPSNKVTEKGKDVELRCDPISGHTALYWYRQSLGQGLEFLIYFQGNSAPDKSGLPSDRFSAERTGGSVSTLTIQRTQQEDSAVYLCASSLGYSGSYEQYFGPGTRLTVT.

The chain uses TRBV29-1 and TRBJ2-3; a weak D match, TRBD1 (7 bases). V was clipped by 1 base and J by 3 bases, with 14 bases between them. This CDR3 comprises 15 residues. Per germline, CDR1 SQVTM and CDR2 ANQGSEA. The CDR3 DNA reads TGCAGCGTTGAAGGGGGGGCAGGGGGGACAGATACGCAGTATTTT. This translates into CSVEGGAGGTDTQYF.

DNA of the CDR3: TGTGCCTGGAGTGTACAGACAGGGGACGAGCAGTACTTC. Residues: CAWSVQTGDEQYF. The rearrangement uses TRBV30 and TRBJ2-7; 8 bases line up with TRBD1. Germline CDR1 and CDR2: GTSNPN and SVGIG (reference sequence). The CDR3 totals 13 residues. Trimming removed 0 bases from V and 5 bases from J; junction bases left unmatched: 3.

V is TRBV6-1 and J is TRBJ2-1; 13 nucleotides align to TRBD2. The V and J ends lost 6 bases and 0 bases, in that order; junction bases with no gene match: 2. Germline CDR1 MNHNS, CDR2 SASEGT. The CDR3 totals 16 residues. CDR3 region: CASRRTSGSSYNEQFF. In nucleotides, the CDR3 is TGTGCCAGCAGAAGGACTAGCGGGAGCTCCTACAATGAGCAGTTCTTC.

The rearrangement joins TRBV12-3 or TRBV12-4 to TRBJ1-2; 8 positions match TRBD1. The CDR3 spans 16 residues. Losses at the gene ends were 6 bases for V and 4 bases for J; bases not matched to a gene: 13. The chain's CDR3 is CASSPTGQGIPYGYTF. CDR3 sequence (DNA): TGTGCCAGCAGCCCGACCGGACAGGGAATCCCCTATGGCTACACCTTC.

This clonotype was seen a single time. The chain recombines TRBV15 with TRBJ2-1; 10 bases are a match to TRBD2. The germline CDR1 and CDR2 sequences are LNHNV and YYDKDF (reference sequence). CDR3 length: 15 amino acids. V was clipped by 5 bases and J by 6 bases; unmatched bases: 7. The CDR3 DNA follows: TGTGCCACCAGCCGTCCGGGACTAGCGTTCAATGAGCAGTTCTTC. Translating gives CATSRPGLAFNEQFF.

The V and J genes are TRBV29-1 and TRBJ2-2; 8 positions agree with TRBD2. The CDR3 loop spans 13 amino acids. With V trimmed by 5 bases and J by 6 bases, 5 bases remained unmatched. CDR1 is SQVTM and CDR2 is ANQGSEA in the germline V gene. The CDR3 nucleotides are TGCAGCGTTCCAGCGGGAGTTTCCGGGGAGCTGTTTTTT. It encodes CSVPAGVSGELFF.

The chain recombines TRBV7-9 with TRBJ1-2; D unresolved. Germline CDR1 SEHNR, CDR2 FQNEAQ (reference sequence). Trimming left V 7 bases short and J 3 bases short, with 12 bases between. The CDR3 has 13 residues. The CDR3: CASTLGYDYGYTF. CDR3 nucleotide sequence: TGTGCCAGCACCTTGGGGTATGACTATGGCTACACCTTC.

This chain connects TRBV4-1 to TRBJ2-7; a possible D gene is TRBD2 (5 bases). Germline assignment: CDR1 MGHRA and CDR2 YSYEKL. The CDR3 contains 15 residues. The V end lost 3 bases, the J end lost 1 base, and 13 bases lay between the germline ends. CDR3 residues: CASSHRPAESYEQYF. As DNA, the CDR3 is TGCGCCAGCAGCCACAGACCAGCGGAATCCTACGAGCAGTACTTC.

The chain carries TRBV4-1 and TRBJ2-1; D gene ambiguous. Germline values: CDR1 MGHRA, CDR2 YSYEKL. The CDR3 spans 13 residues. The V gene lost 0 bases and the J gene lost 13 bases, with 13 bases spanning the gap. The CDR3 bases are TGCGCCAGCAGCCAAGATGGTCTAGTCCATCAGTTCTTC. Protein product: CASSQDGLVHQFF.

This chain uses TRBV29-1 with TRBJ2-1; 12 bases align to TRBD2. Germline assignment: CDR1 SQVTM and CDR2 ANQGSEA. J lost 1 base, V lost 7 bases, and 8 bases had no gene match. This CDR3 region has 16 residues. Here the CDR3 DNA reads TGCAGCGGAGAGGGGACTAGCGGGCTTTCCTACAATGAGCAGTTCTTC. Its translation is CSGEGTSGLSYNEQFF.